This TCR beta chain derives from a study of cytomegalovirus exposure and HLA in healthy donors. As for the study in general: Of about 390 genotyped donors, 81% grouped in the Caucasian-associated ancestry cluster.

Germline V gives CDR1 MNHEY, CDR2 SVGAGI. The V end lost 2 bases, the J end lost 6 bases, and 13 bases lay between the germline ends. The CDR3 is 15 amino acids. Donors counted as nominally healthy when sampled, yet unrecorded immune exposures were likely. PCR primers comprised 60 Vbeta and 13 Jbeta primers. In the source study's methods: A later analysis tallied 87 million or so unique TCR beta chains, approximately 11 million of them shared. Generated by immunoSEQ multiplex PCR, the TCRdb table keeps only in-frame clones and is missing some. Clone size and V and J calls were adopted from that table, with D and trimming inferred from the DNA. This table has 170,000 or so clones, about four fifths appearing once.

This TCR was recovered from a man aged 50-59 years in good health and CMV-seronegative. Sequenced: PBMCs. This rearrangement joins TRBV6-5 to TRBJ1-4, with D perhaps TRBD1 (5 bases). The DNA of the CDR3 is TGTGCCAGCAGTTACGCCCCAGGGCCCGATGAAAAACTGTTTTTT. Translated, it gives CASSYAPGPDEKLFF.